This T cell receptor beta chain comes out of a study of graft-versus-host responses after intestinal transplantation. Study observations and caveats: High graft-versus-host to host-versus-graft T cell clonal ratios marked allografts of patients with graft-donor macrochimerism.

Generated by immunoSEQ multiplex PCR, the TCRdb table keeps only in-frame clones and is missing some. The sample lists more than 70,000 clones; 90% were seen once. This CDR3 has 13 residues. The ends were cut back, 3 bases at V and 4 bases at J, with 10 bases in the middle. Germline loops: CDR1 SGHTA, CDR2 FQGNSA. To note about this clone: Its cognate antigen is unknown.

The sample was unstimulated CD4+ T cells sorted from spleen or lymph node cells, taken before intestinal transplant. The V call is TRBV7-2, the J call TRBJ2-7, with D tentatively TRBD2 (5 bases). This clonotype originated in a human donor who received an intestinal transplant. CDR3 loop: CASSFGGTYEQYF. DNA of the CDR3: TGTGCCAGCAGCTTTGGAGGAACGTACGAGCAGTACTTC. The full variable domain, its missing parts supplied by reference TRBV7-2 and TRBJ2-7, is GAGVSQSPSNKVTEKGKDVELRCDPISGHTALYWYRQSLGQGLEFLIYFQGNSAPDKSGLPSDRFSAERTGGSVSTLTIQRTQQEDSAVYLCASSFGGTYEQYFGPGTRLTVT.